This T cell receptor (beta chain) was identified during a study of blood T cell repertoires in COVID-19. Study background: The analysed material was cDNA or gDNA that came from T cells, B-cell-depleted T cells, or PBMCs.

The study recruited people aged about 18 to 90 years across under 25 US areas. Data came from immunoSEQ multiplex PCR; TCRdb stores just in-frame clones and leaves some out. The profile covers approximately 340,000 clones, with approximately 89% appearing a single time and roughly 0.9% taken by the ten largest. This clonotype was sampled from a woman between 35 and 50 years old who had been exposed to COVID-19. The sample was PBMCs or T cells enriched from blood (not recorded which).

The CDR3 sequence: CASSLKPGQGLGGYTF. The CDR3 nucleotides read TGTGCCAGCAGCCTAAAACCGGGACAGGGCCTGGGGGGCTACACCTTC. The chain uses TRBV9 and TRBJ1-2; TRBD1 aligns across 9 bases. The CDR3 is made up of 16 amino acids. The germline V gene encodes CDR1 SGDLS and CDR2 YYNGEE. V trimming: 4 bases; J trimming: 8 bases; junction bases outside the gene matches: 15.